One and the same sample provided the 4 T cell receptor beta chains below, sequenced in a study of OX40 agonist ivuxolimab in advanced cancers. TCRdb's copy holds only in-frame clones and misses some; the assay was immunoSEQ multiplex PCR. Of 85,000 to 130,000 clones in the sample, 75% to 95% were seen once. Here the sequenced sample was CD4+ or CD8+ T cells sorted from blood, taken in a trial of the OX40 agonist ivuxolimab. Receptor source: an adult with an advanced solid tumor such as melanoma, head and neck, liver or kidney cancer.

The gene calls are TRBV7-8 and TRBJ1-1; a weak D match, TRBD1 (5 bases). The CDR3 has 16 residues. Germline V lookup: CDR1 SGHVS, CDR2 FQNEAQ. Trimming took off 2 bases at V and 0 bases at J, with 13 bases between the two ends. The CDR3: CASSLFTGRLNTEAFF. For the CDR3, the DNA is TGTGCCAGCAGCTTATTTACGGGACGGCTGAACACTGAAGCTTTCTTT.

The chain recombines TRBV19 with TRBJ1-4; D is unclear. The CDR3 totals 13 residues. In germline, CDR1 is LNHDA, CDR2 SQIVND (reference sequence). V lost 5 bases and J lost 9, with 13 bases in between. CDR3 sequence: CASSDGARQKLFF. The DNA of the CDR3 is TGTGCCAGTAGTGACGGCGCCCGGCAAAAACTGTTTTTT.

The V and J genes are TRBV19 and TRBJ2-1; the D gene could be TRBD1 or TRBD2 (5 bases each). The V end lost 11 bases, the J end lost 16 bases, and 21 bases lay between the germline ends. Germline CDR1 LNHDA, CDR2 SQIVND (reference sequence). The CDR3 length is 11 residues. The CDR3 loop is CAGGGSRYYFF. In nucleotides, the CDR3 is TGTGCCGGGGGTGGATCCCGTTATTATTTCTTC.

The CDR3, as DNA: TGTGCCAGCAGTGAAGGCGTGGACAGCACTGAAGCTTTCTTT. It specifies CASSEGVDSTEAFF. J is TRBJ1-1 and V is TRBV6-1, with a tentative D call TRBD1 (6 bases). Germline lookup yields CDR1 MNHNS and CDR2 SASEGT. CDR3 length equals 14 residues. V was clipped by 1 base and J by 4 bases, with 10 bases between them.